The 22 T cell receptor beta chains below were found in one sample sequenced in a study of T cell repertoires in cytomegalovirus infection. For these receptors, no antigen is known. Via MiXCR, TCRdb re-called the reads, giving one row per CDR3 protein. The table lists some 480,000 distinct CDR3 sequences, around 30% of them singletons, with about a sixth in the top ten. The starting material was cultured PBMCs, obtained from culture after CMV antigen stimulation. Every receptor here comes from a human donor in good health (CMV status not recorded). Some clones in this sample may be carry-over from other donors' samples.

This clonotype turned up a few times. The rearrangement uses TRBV7-2 and TRBJ2-7, with 9 bases aligning to TRBD2. The CDR3 totals 15 residues. J gave up 3 bases and V 4 bases, and 7 bases lay outside the gene matches. Germline CDR1 is SGHTA and CDR2 is FQGNSA. In DNA, the CDR3 is TGTGCCAGCAGCTCCCTGACTAGCGGAAACTACGAGCAGTACTTC. It codes for CASSSLTSGNYEQYF.

The gene calls are TRBV28 and TRBJ1-1, with 7 bases aligning to TRBD1. Germline CDR1 and CDR2: MDHEN and SYDVKM. The CDR3 loop spans 14 amino acids. V dropped 4 bases and J dropped 1; count of bases not matched to a gene: 3. The DNA of the CDR3 is TGTGCCAGCAGTTCTTCAGGGGGGAACACTGAAGCTTTCTTT. Translating it yields CASSSSGGNTEAFF.

The chain couples TRBV6-1 to TRBJ1-2, with D unclear. This CDR3 region has 14 residues. The germline gives CDR1 MNHNS, CDR2 SASEGT. V lost 7 bases and J lost 0, with 12 bases in between. As DNA, the CDR3 is TGTGCCAGCACCGAGACGATGGCTAACTATGGCTACACCTTC. Translated, it gives CASTETMANYGYTF.

The rearrangement joins TRBV20-1 to TRBJ2-1; 11 positions match TRBD2. This CDR3 is built from 14 residues. J gave up 9 bases and V 5 bases, and 9 bases lay outside the gene matches. Germline V lookup: CDR1 DFQATT, CDR2 SNEGSKA (reference sequence). Written as DNA, the CDR3 is TGCAGTGCTGTAGCGGGAGGGCGGTTCGCTGAGCAGTTCTTC. Translated: CSAVAGGRFAEQFF.

The chain joins TRBV27 to TRBJ2-7, with 7 bases aligning to TRBD1. The CDR3 covers 14 residues. Germline assignment: CDR1 MNHEY and CDR2 SMNVEV (reference sequence). V gave up 5 bases and J gave up 2 bases; unmatched junction bases: 6. The chain's CDR3 is CASSVTGPTYEQYF. CDR3 nucleotides: TGTGCCAGCAGTGTGACAGGGCCAACCTACGAGCAGTACTTC.

The genes are TRBV5-1 and TRBJ2-1, with 11 bases identical to TRBD2. CDR3 length: 16 amino acids. Germline-derived CDR1 and CDR2 are SGHRS and YFSETQ. The V and J ends lost 5 bases and 10 bases, in that order; junction bases with no gene match: 14. CDR3 DNA: TGCGCCAGCAGACCTGGGACTAGCGGCCTACGTGGGGAGCAGTTCTTC. Encoded protein: CASRPGTSGLRGEQFF.

This clonotype came up a few times. The chain combines TRBV7-2 with TRBJ2-3, with 8 positions matching TRBD2. CDR1 is SGHTA, CDR2 FQGNSA, per germline. Trimming at V came to 5 bases and at J to 11 bases, leaving 21 bases not matched to a gene. The CDR3 consists of 17 residues. CDR3 loop: CASSHADAGGTGGGQYF. CDR3 nucleotides: TGTGCCAGCAGCCACGCCGACGCGGGAGGCACTGGGGGGGGGCAGTATTTT.

This clonotype was seen repeatedly, ten times or more. The rearrangement joins TRBV7-2 to TRBJ1-3, with no clear D. V gave up 4 bases and J gave up 0 bases, with 7 bases separating them. From germline, CDR1 is SGHTA and CDR2 FQGNSA. This CDR3 comprises 14 residues. The CDR3, as DNA: TGTGCCAGCAGCTCGGGGAACTCTGGAAACACCATATATTTT. Its protein is CASSSGNSGNTIYF.

V usage is TRBV4-3 and J usage is TRBJ1-5; D is ambiguous. Germline CDR1 LGHNA, CDR2 YSLEER. Trimming stripped 0 bases from V and 4 bases from J, with 10 bases between. This CDR3 spans 15 amino acids. CDR3 in DNA: TGCGCCAGCAGCCAAGATCGGTCGGGGAATCAGCCCCAGCATTTT. It encodes CASSQDRSGNQPQHF.

In this sample, this clonotype turned up once. The chain carries TRBV12-3 or TRBV12-4 and TRBJ2-2; 8 nucleotides agree with TRBD2. The CDR3 is made up of 19 amino acids. V was clipped by 1 base and J by 4 bases; unmatched bases: 14. The chain's CDR3 is CASSLGTSGGGQSTGELFF. The CDR3 nucleotides read TGTGCCAGCAGTTTAGGAACTAGCGGAGGGGGTCAGTCCACCGGGGAGCTGTTTTTT.

The J gene is TRBJ1-6, the V gene TRBV10-3, with TRBD1 identical over 9 bases. J lost 8 bases, V lost 6 bases, and 5 bases had no gene match. Germline CDR1 ENHRY, CDR2 SYGVKD. This CDR3 is 14 amino acids long. In DNA, the CDR3 is TGTGCCATCAGGTACAGGGGGCAGGATTCACCCCTCCACTTT. Amino acid sequence: CAIRYRGQDSPLHF.

The chain combines TRBV5-1 with TRBJ2-5; D is unresolved. The germline V gene encodes CDR1 SGHRS and CDR2 YFSETQ. This CDR3 is built from 12 residues. V lost 5 bases and J 2 bases, leaving 7 bases between the germline ends. CDR3 sequence reads: CASRIQQETQYF. DNA for the CDR3: TGCGCCAGCAGAATCCAACAAGAGACCCAGTACTTC.

This clonotype was counted only a few times. This chain connects TRBV12-3 or TRBV12-4 to TRBJ1-2; TRBD1 matches 7 bases. The CDR3 consists of 14 residues. After removal of 5 bases from V and 8 bases from J, the junction contained 11 bases not matched to a gene. CDR3 region: CASSPQTGTGGYTF. The CDR3, as DNA: TGTGCCAGCAGTCCGCAGACAGGGACGGGAGGCTACACCTTC.

This clonotype was counted ten times or more. This chain connects TRBV7-2 to TRBJ2-5; D may be TRBD2 (6 bases). This CDR3 contains 14 residues. CDR1 is SGHTA and CDR2 is FQGNSA in the germline V gene. V was cut by 5 bases and J by 5 bases, with 15 bases left in between. The CDR3 coding sequence is TGTGCCAGCAGCCCCGTTCGGGGGAGGGAGACCCAGTACTTC. Translated, it gives CASSPVRGRETQYF.

The CDR3 protein is CASRYQRNEQFF. Written as DNA, the CDR3 is TGTGCCAGCAGGTACCAGAGGAATGAGCAGTTCTTC. V gene TRBV5-8 combines with J gene TRBJ2-1; D is ambiguous. With 5 bases removed from V and 7 bases from J, the gap between germline ends came to 10 bases. Germline V CDR1 and CDR2: SGHTS, YDEGEE. The CDR3 is 12 residues long.

J is TRBJ2-1 and V is TRBV4-3, with 7 positions matching TRBD2. With V trimmed by 1 base and J by 6 bases, 9 bases remained unmatched. The length of the CDR3 is 16 residues. Germline V gene data show CDR1 as LGHNA and CDR2 as YSLEER. CDR3 sequence (DNA): TGCGCCAGCAGCCAAGTAGCGGGCCCCCTTAGCAATGAGCAGTTCTTC. Translated, it gives CASSQVAGPLSNEQFF.

The J gene is TRBJ2-4, the V gene TRBV19; D remains unclear. With 1 base removed from V and 5 bases from J, the gap between germline ends came to 9 bases. The germline V gene encodes CDR1 LNHDA and CDR2 SQIVND (reference sequence). The CDR3 sequence is 14 residues long. This CDR3 is CASSIVFGENIQYF. DNA for the CDR3: TGTGCCAGTAGTATAGTGTTCGGAGAAAACATTCAGTACTTC.

The chain links TRBV7-2 to TRBJ2-3; D perhaps matches TRBD2 (7 bases). The germline V gene has CDR1 SGHTA and CDR2 FQGNSA. This CDR3 spans 14 amino acids. The germline V and J ends were trimmed by 5 bases and 4 bases, with 13 bases remaining between them. The CDR3 DNA sequence: TGTGCCAGCAGCCCAGCGGGACACCCAGATACGCAGTATTTT. Protein sequence: CASSPAGHPDTQYF.

This clonotype has only a few counts. The CDR3 region has the DNA TGCGCCAGCAGCCCAGACCTGTCGAGTCAGCAGTACTTC. Its protein product is CASSPDLSSQQYF. V and J are TRBV4-3 and TRBJ2-7, with D unclear. Germline CDR1 and CDR2: LGHNA and YSLEER. The V end lost 4 bases, the J end lost 8 bases, and 15 bases lay between the germline ends. There are 13 residues in the CDR3.

The V and J genes are TRBV20-1 and TRBJ2-7; 10 nucleotides line up with TRBD2. Germline CDR1 is DFQATT and CDR2 is SNEGSKA (reference sequence). CDR3 length equals 13 residues. With V trimmed by 0 bases and J by 7 bases, 3 bases remained unmatched. The CDR3 DNA sequence: TGCAGTGCTAGAGAAGCGGGAGGGTGGGAGCAGTACGTC. It yields the protein CSAREAGGWEQYV.

The rearrangement uses TRBV24-1 and TRBJ2-7, with 12 bases matching TRBD2. Germline loops: CDR1 KGHDR, CDR2 SFDVKD. Trimming at V came to 9 bases and at J to 3 bases, leaving 11 bases not matched to a gene. The CDR3 length is 16 residues. DNA for the CDR3: TGTGCCACCGCGTCTAGCGGGAGGGCCGGTGACTACGAGCAGTACTTC. Translating gives CATASSGRAGDYEQYF.

This CDR3 is CASSQAPGGETQYF. In DNA form, the CDR3 reads TGCGCCAGCAGCCAAGCCCCGGGGGGAGAGACCCAGTACTTC. The chain couples TRBV4-1 to TRBJ2-5, with 7 bases matching TRBD2. V shed 1 base, J shed 4 bases, and the junction held 3 bases outside the gene matches. The CDR3 has 14 residues. Germline CDR1 is MGHRA and CDR2 is YSYEKL.